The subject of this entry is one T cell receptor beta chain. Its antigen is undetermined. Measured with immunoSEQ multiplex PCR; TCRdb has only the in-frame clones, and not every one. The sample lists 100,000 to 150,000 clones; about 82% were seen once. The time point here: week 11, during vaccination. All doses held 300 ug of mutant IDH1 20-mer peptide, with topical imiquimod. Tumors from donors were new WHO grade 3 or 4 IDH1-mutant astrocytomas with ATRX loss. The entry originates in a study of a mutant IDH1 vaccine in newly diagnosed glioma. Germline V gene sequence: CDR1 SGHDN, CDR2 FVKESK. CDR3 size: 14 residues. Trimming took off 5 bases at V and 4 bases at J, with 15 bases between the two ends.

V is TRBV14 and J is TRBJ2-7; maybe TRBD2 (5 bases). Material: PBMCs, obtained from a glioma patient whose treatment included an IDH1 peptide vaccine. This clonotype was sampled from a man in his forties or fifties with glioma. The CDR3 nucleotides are TGTGCCAGCAGCAAGTCGGACCGGAGGTACGAGCAGTACTTC. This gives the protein CASSKSDRRYEQYF.